The 29 T cell receptor beta chains listed next were all sequenced from one sample in a study of shared clonotypes between healthy human individuals. Libraries were prepared by immunoSEQ multiplex PCR; TCRdb keeps only in-frame clonotypes and omits some of them. The sample has some 2 million clones, approximately 95% seen once. CD8 cells regarded as naive lacked CD45RO, were positively chosen for CCR7, and omitted terminally differentiated effector memory CD45RA+ cells. The sequencing sample was made of naive CD8+ T cells sorted from blood. The receptor source for this set is a man aged 18 to 29 in good health.

CDR3: CATSRDHDRSTDTQYF. CDR3 bases: TGTGCCACCAGCAGAGATCACGACAGGAGCACAGATACGCAGTATTTT. This chain links TRBV15 with TRBJ2-3; D is possibly TRBD1 (6 bases). The CDR3 loop spans 16 amino acids. Looked up from germline, CDR1 is LNHNV and CDR2 is YYDKDF (reference sequence). The V end lost 0 bases, the J end lost 0 bases, and 10 bases lay between the germline ends.

The chain recombines TRBV10-1 with TRBJ2-7; 10 bases line up with TRBD1. Looked up from germline, CDR1 is WNHNN and CDR2 is SYGVQD (reference sequence). Trimming removed 2 bases from V and 6 bases from J; junction bases left unmatched: 4. The CDR3 contains 14 residues. The CDR3 spells CASSEMDRGSEQYF. CDR3 DNA sequence: TGCGCCAGCAGTGAGATGGACAGGGGGAGCGAGCAGTACTTC.

Comment on this clone: At the DNA level, this CDR3 is encoded by other sequences in the same sample as well. The chain employs TRBV10-3 and TRBJ2-5, with D possibly called TRBD1 or TRBD2 (6 bases each). Germline lookup yields CDR1 ENHRY and CDR2 SYGVKD. This CDR3 has 15 amino acids. V shed 6 bases and J shed 1 base, with 15 bases lying between them. CDR3 sequence reads: CAISDPRGVQETQYF. The CDR3 region has the DNA TGTGCCATCAGCGACCCAAGGGGGGTCCAAGAGACCCAGTACTTC.

V usage is TRBV7-9 and J usage is TRBJ1-2; D is unclear. The germline V gene has CDR1 SEHNR and CDR2 FQNEAQ (reference sequence). This CDR3 contains 13 residues. V was trimmed by 4 bases and J by 4 bases, leaving 10 bases between them. Here the CDR3 DNA reads TGTGCCAGCAGCTCCGCTGACACCTATGGCTACACCTTC. It specifies CASSSADTYGYTF.

The V call is TRBV27, the J call TRBJ2-7, with TRBD1 identical over 11 bases. J was trimmed by 2 bases and V by 5 bases; bases with no gene match: 11. CDR1 MNHEY and CDR2 SMNVEV come from the germline V gene (reference sequence). CDR3 length: 17 residues. This CDR3 reads CASSVTGQGAETYEQYF. The CDR3 DNA is TGTGCCAGCAGTGTTACAGGACAGGGGGCGGAAACCTACGAGCAGTACTTC.

Regarding this clone: The same CDR3 also results from other DNA sequences found in this sample. This chain connects TRBV6-5 to TRBJ1-2; no clear D gene. Germline V gene lookup returns CDR1 MNHEY and CDR2 SVGAGI. Trimming shortened V by 0 bases and J by 6 bases, and 8 bases separated the two germline ends. There are 13 residues in the CDR3. Written as DNA, the CDR3 is TGTGCCAGCAGTTACTCGGAGGGAAATGGCTACACCTTC. It is translated as CASSYSEGNGYTF.

The gene calls are TRBV7-9 and TRBJ2-1, with D perhaps being TRBD1 or TRBD2 (6 bases each). The germline V and J ends were trimmed by 7 bases and 7 bases, with 17 bases remaining between them. This CDR3 spans 14 amino acids. Germline V gene data show CDR1 as SEHNR and CDR2 as FQNEAQ (reference sequence). The CDR3 sequence is CASTSASDRNEQFF. CDR3 bases: TGTGCCAGCACCTCGGCTAGCGACAGGAATGAGCAGTTCTTC.

This chain connects TRBV6-5 to TRBJ2-3, with D unclear. V dropped 6 bases and J dropped 2 bases, with 9 bases sitting between them. The V gene's germline CDR1 is MNHEY and CDR2 SVGAGI. The length of the CDR3 is 13 residues. The CDR3 loop reads CASRSGPTDTQYF. In nucleotides, the CDR3 is TGTGCCAGCAGATCCGGCCCCACAGATACGCAGTATTTT.

This clone has only one observation. The gene calls are TRBV13 and TRBJ2-7; no firm D call. The CDR3 contains 13 residues. CDR1 PRHDT and CDR2 FYEKMQ come from the germline V gene (reference sequence). V lost 1 base and J 5 bases, leaving 9 bases between the germline ends. The chain's CDR3 is CASSLDTTNEQYF. In DNA, the CDR3 is TGTGCCAGCAGCTTAGACACCACTAACGAGCAGTACTTC.

The rearrangement links TRBV6-5 to TRBJ1-6; D is ambiguous. V was pared by 2 bases and J by 7 bases, with 12 bases between. CDR1 is MNHEY and CDR2 is SVGAGI in the germline V gene. This CDR3 region has 15 residues. CDR3 protein: CASSYGEMANSPLHF. CDR3 DNA: TGTGCCAGCAGTTACGGGGAGATGGCCAATTCACCCCTCCACTTT.

J is TRBJ2-1 and V is TRBV27; the match to TRBD2 covers 8 bases. The germline gives CDR1 MNHEY, CDR2 SMNVEV (reference sequence). Trimming cost V 8 bases and J 3 bases; bases outside gene matches: 9. The CDR3 contains 15 residues. CDR3 residues: CASQPGLGYYNEQFF. CDR3 in DNA: TGTGCCAGCCAACCGGGACTAGGGTACTACAATGAGCAGTTCTTC.

V and J are TRBV4-1 and TRBJ2-5; 12 bases are a match to TRBD2. Per the germline V gene, CDR1 is MGHRA and CDR2 is YSYEKL. This CDR3 region has 16 residues. Trimming removed 5 bases from V and 0 bases from J; junction bases left unmatched: 4. DNA for the CDR3: TGCGCCAGCAGCTTGGGGACTAGCGGGTACCAAGAGACCCAGTACTTC. Translating it yields CASSLGTSGYQETQYF.

This sequence joins TRBV6-5 and TRBJ2-3; D not resolved. V gave up 0 bases and J gave up 4 bases, with 14 bases separating them. From germline, CDR1 is MNHEY and CDR2 SVGAGI. This CDR3 has 16 amino acids. CDR3 in amino acids: CASSYSRHDMADTQYF. In nucleotides, the CDR3 is TGTGCCAGCAGTTACTCGAGGCACGACATGGCAGATACGCAGTATTTT.

J is TRBJ1-5 and V is TRBV15; TRBD1 aligns across 10 bases. Germline values: CDR1 LNHNV, CDR2 YYDKDF (reference sequence). With 3 bases clipped from V and 7 bases from J, the junction kept 6 bases outside the gene matches. The CDR3 runs to 15 residues. The CDR3 region is CATSRDRGTLQPQHF. The CDR3 nucleotides read TGTGCCACCAGCAGGGACAGGGGGACTTTACAGCCCCAGCATTTT. The complete variable domain, with remaining parts taken from reference TRBV15 and TRBJ1-5, reads DAMVIQNPRYQVTQFGKPVTLSCSQTLNHNVMYWYQQKSSQAPKLLFHYYDKDFNNEADTPDNFQSRRPNTSFCFLDIRSPGLGDTAMYLCATSRDRGTLQPQHFGDGTRLSIL.

The V gene is TRBV4-1, the J gene TRBJ2-2; D is undetermined. Looked up from germline, CDR1 is MGHRA and CDR2 is YSYEKL. CDR3 length equals 15 residues. V was shortened by 5 bases and J by 2 bases, with 12 bases between the two germline ends. The CDR3 loop reads CASSYIGPNTGELFF. As DNA, the CDR3 is TGCGCCAGCAGCTACATAGGTCCTAACACCGGGGAGCTGTTTTTT.

This clone appeared a single time. The chain joins TRBV13 to TRBJ2-3; 9 nucleotides agree with TRBD2. Germline lookup yields CDR1 PRHDT and CDR2 FYEKMQ (reference sequence). Unmatched junction bases numbered 5, after V lost 3 bases and J lost 4 bases. The CDR3 runs 15 residues. The CDR3 loop reads CASSFSSGVADTQYF. In DNA form, the CDR3 reads TGTGCCAGCAGCTTTTCTAGCGGGGTGGCAGATACGCAGTATTTT.

The rearrangement links TRBV9 to TRBJ2-3, with a weak D call TRBD1 (6 bases). The CDR3 is 16 amino acids. V lost 4 bases and J 4 bases, leaving 19 bases between the germline ends. The germline V gene encodes CDR1 SGDLS and CDR2 YYNGEE. CDR3 DNA sequence: TGTGCCAGCAGCCCCCACGGGCCACAGGGAGCAGATACGCAGTATTTT. Its translation is CASSPHGPQGADTQYF.

The chain recombines TRBV6-5 with TRBJ2-1; D gene uncertain. CDR1 and CDR2 from the germline V gene are MNHEY and SVGAGI. The germline V and J ends were trimmed by 6 bases and 6 bases, with 9 bases remaining between them. The CDR3 consists of 12 residues. CDR3: CASSQSPNEQFF. The CDR3 nucleotides are TGTGCCAGCAGCCAAAGCCCCAATGAGCAGTTCTTC.

V is TRBV7-9 and J is TRBJ2-5; D assignment may be TRBD1 or TRBD2 (5 bases each). The V gene's germline CDR1 is SEHNR and CDR2 FQNEAQ (reference sequence). Trimming left V 4 bases short and J 3 bases short, with 15 bases between. CDR3 length equals 15 residues. The CDR3 sequence: CASSSGPNIKETQYF. The CDR3 nucleotides are TGTGCCAGCAGCTCGGGACCTAATATAAAAGAGACCCAGTACTTC. The full variable domain, with the rest looked up from reference TRBV7-9 and TRBJ2-5, is DTGVSQNPRHKITKRGQNVTFRCDPISEHNRLYWYRQTLGQGPEFLTYFQNEAQLEKSRLLSDRFSAERPKGSFSTLEIQRTEQGDSAMYLCASSSGPNIKETQYFGPGTRLLVL.

The chain uses TRBV30 and TRBJ1-1, with D perhaps TRBD1 (5 bases). Trimming removed 4 bases at V and 5 bases at J, with 14 bases between. This CDR3 has 13 residues. The germline CDR1 and CDR2 sequences are GTSNPN and SVGIG (reference sequence). The CDR3 here is CAWIGTGGTEAFF. The CDR3 region has the DNA TGTGCCTGGATAGGGACTGGGGGGACTGAAGCTTTCTTT.

This chain uses TRBV27 with TRBJ1-5; possible D gene TRBD1, 5 bases. V lost 6 bases to trimming and J lost 0 bases, with 15 bases between them. CDR3 length: 16 amino acids. Germline values: CDR1 MNHEY, CDR2 SMNVEV (reference sequence). The CDR3 sequence is CASRDGAGTSNQPQHF. As DNA, the CDR3 is TGTGCCAGCAGGGATGGGGCAGGAACTAGCAATCAGCCCCAGCATTTT.

The chain is built from TRBV5-6 and TRBJ2-5, with D unresolved. This CDR3 is built from 15 residues. Trimming removed 0 bases at V and 2 bases at J, with 11 bases between. Germline V lookup: CDR1 SGHDT, CDR2 YYEEEE. DNA of the CDR3: TGTGCCAGCAGCTTGGCATTGGGATCTCAAGAGACCCAGTACTTC. Its translation is CASSLALGSQETQYF.

The gene calls are TRBV18 and TRBJ2-6; D uncertain. Trimming left V 6 bases short and J 0 bases short, with 18 bases between. Germline V gene sequence: CDR1 KGHSH, CDR2 LQKENI. This CDR3 spans 18 amino acids. The CDR3 DNA reads as TGTGCCAGCTCGTCCGAAGAAGTGCCCCTCTCTGGGGCCAACGTCCTGACTTTC. This gives the protein CASSSEEVPLSGANVLTF. The variable domain in full, with the rest retrieved from reference TRBV18 and TRBJ2-6, is NAGVMQNPRHLVRRRGQEARLRCSPMKGHSHVYWYRQLPEEGLKFMVYLQKENIIDESGMPKERFSAEFPKEGPSILRIQQVVRGDSAAYFCASSSEEVPLSGANVLTFGAGSRLTVL.

The CDR3 DNA is TGCGCCAGCAGCTTTGCCGACGGAACCTACGAGCAGTACTTC. Translating it yields CASSFADGTYEQYF. The rearrangement uses TRBV5-1 and TRBJ2-7, with D hard to call. Trimming shortened V by 2 bases and J by 2 bases, and 11 bases separated the two germline ends. CDR3 length equals 14 residues. Germline V gene lookup returns CDR1 SGHRS and CDR2 YFSETQ. Based on the CDR3 plus reference TRBV5-1 and TRBJ2-7, the full variable domain is KAGVTQTPRYLIKTRGQQVTLSCSPISGHRSVSWYQQTPGQGLQFLFEYFSETQRNKGNFPGRFSGRQFSNSRSEMNVSTLELGDSALYLCASSFADGTYEQYFGPGTRLTVT.

The genes are TRBV9 and TRBJ2-1; maybe TRBD2 (6 bases). V was trimmed by 4 bases and J by 10 bases, leaving 18 bases between them. Germline V CDR1 and CDR2: SGDLS, YYNGEE. This CDR3 is built from 14 residues. This CDR3 is CASSPIGGIGEQFF. The CDR3 coding sequence is TGTGCCAGCAGCCCCATCGGCGGGATTGGCGAGCAGTTCTTC. The full variable domain, completed using reference TRBV9 and TRBJ2-1, is DSGVTQTPKHLITATGQRVTLRCSPRSGDLSVYWYQQSLDQGLQFLIQYYNGEERAKGNILERFSAQQFPDLHSELNLSSLELGDSALYFCASSPIGGIGEQFFGPGTRLTVL.

The rearrangement links TRBV7-9 to TRBJ1-4; D call uncertain. The V and J ends lost 1 base and 8 bases respectively, with 8 bases between them. The germline V gene encodes CDR1 SEHNR and CDR2 FQNEAQ (reference sequence). CDR3 length: 13 amino acids. As DNA, the CDR3 is TGTGCCAGCAGCTTAGGGGGAGGGGAAAAACTGTTTTTT. Protein product: CASSLGGGEKLFF.

The gene calls are TRBV13 and TRBJ2-1, with a possible D match to TRBD2 (5 bases). V lost 11 bases and J 8 bases, leaving 10 bases between the germline ends. The CDR3 has 10 residues. Germline CDR1 PRHDT, CDR2 FYEKMQ (reference sequence). The CDR3 loop reads CASADDEQFF. CDR3 coding DNA: TGTGCCTCAGCGGACGATGAGCAGTTCTTC.

The chain joins TRBV7-9 to TRBJ2-1; 8 nucleotides align to TRBD2. Looked up from germline, CDR1 is SEHNR and CDR2 is FQNEAQ (reference sequence). V trimming: 2 bases; J trimming: 1 base; junction bases outside the gene matches: 7. The CDR3 loop spans 17 amino acids. DNA of the CDR3: TGTGCCAGCAGCTTAAAGCGAGCGGGAGTTTCCTACAATGAGCAGTTCTTC. The encoded protein is CASSLKRAGVSYNEQFF.

The rearrangement links TRBV28 to TRBJ1-4; TRBD1 matches 11 bases. The germline V gene encodes CDR1 MDHEN and CDR2 SYDVKM. The CDR3 has 16 residues. V gave up 5 bases and J gave up 5 bases; unmatched junction bases: 7. DNA for the CDR3: TGTGCCAGCAGTCTGGGACAGGGGGGGGAAAATGAAAAACTGTTTTTT. This encodes CASSLGQGGENEKLFF.